This T cell receptor (beta chain) was recorded in a study of graft-versus-host responses after intestinal transplantation. Study information: Those transplanted obtained multivisceral, liver-intestinal, or isolated intestinal grafts. Every recipient had anti-thymocyte globulin induction and 2 to 3 years of tacrolimus plus steroids. Study-level results: Detection of GvH clones occurred in recipient marrow, and some had their first appearance in ileum or blood. Early post-transplant HvG declines were associated with peak circulating GvH clone levels.

This CDR3 comprises 15 residues. With 5 bases clipped from V and 6 bases from J, the junction kept 9 bases outside the gene matches. Per germline, CDR1 SGHVS and CDR2 FNYEAQ. This clone has only one observation. Antigen unknown. The method was immunoSEQ multiplex PCR; TCRdb's version includes in-frame clones alone and lacks a portion of them. The top ten hold 1.5% to 2% of the sample, which has 50,000 to 80,000 clones, roughly nine tenths seen once. This receptor was identified in a human donor who was the organ donor for an intestinal transplant. The material was unstimulated CD8+ T cells sorted from spleen or lymph node cells, obtained before transplant. The V and J genes are TRBV7-6 and TRBJ2-1, with 8 bases matching TRBD2. The CDR3 DNA sequence: TGTGCCAGCAGCCTAGGGACTAGTCTGGGCAATGAGCAGTTCTTC. This encodes CASSLGTSLGNEQFF.